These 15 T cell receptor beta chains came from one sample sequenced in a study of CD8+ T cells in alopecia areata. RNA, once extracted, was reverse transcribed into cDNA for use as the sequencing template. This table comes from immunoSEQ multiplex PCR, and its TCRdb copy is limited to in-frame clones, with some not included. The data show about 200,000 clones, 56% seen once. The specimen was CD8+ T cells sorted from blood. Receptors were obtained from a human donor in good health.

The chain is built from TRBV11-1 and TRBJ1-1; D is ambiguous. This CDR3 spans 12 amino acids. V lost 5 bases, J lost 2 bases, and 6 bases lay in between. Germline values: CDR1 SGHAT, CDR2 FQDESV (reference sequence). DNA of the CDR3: TGTGCCAGCAGCCTACTTAACACTGAAGCTTTCTTT. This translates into CASSLLNTEAFF.

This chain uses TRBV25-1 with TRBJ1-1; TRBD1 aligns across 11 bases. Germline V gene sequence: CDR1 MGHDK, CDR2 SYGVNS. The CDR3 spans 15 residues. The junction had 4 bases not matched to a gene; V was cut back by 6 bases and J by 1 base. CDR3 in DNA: TGTGCCAGCAGCCGGGACAGGGGGAGGAACACTGAAGCTTTCTTT. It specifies CASSRDRGRNTEAFF.

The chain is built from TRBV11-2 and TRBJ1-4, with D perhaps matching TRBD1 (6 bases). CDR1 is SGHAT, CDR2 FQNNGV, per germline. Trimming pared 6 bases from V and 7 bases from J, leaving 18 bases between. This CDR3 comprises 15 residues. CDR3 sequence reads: CASSSRPGVVEKLFF. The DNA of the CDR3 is TGTGCCAGCAGTTCGAGACCAGGGGTTGTTGAAAAACTGTTTTTT.

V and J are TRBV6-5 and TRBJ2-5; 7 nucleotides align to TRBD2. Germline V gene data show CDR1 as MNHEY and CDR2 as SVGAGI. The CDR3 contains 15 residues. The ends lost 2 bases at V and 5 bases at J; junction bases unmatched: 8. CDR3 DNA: TGTGCCAGCAGTTACGTGGCGGGGGAGACGGAGACCCAGTACTTC. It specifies CASSYVAGETETQYF.

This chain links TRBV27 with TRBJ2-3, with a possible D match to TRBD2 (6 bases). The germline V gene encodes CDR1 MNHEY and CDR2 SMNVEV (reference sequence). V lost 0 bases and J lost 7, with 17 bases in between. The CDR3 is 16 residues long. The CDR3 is CASSLSPGGVTNTQYF. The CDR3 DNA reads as TGTGCCAGCAGTTTATCCCCTGGCGGGGTAACGAATACGCAGTATTTT.

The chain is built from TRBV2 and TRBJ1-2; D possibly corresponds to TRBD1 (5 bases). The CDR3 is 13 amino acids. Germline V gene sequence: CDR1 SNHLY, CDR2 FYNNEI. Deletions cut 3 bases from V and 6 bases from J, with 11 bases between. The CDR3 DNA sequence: TGTGCCAGCAGTGACCGGGGGTACAATGGCTACACCTTC. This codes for CASSDRGYNGYTF. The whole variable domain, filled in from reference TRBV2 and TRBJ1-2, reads EPEVTQTPSHQVTQMGQEVILRCVPISNHLYFYWYRQILGQKVEFLVSFYNNEISEKSEIFDDQFSVERPDGSNFTLKIRSTKLEDSAMYFCASSDRGYNGYTFGSGTRLTVV.

CDR3: CASSLMTGGTDTQYF. The CDR3 nucleotides read TGTGCCAGCAGTTTAATGACAGGGGGCACAGATACGCAGTATTTT. The chain employs TRBV27 and TRBJ2-3, with 8 bases matching TRBD1. The CDR3 runs to 15 residues. CDR1 MNHEY and CDR2 SMNVEV come from the germline V gene (reference sequence). V was clipped by 2 bases and J by 1 base; unmatched bases: 2.

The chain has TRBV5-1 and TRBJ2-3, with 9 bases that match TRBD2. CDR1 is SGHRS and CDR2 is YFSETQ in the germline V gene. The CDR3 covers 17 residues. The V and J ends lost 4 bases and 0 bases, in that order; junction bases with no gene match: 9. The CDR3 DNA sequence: TGCGCCAGCAGCATTGGAACAGCGGGGGGAAGCACAGATACGCAGTATTTT. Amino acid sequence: CASSIGTAGGSTDTQYF. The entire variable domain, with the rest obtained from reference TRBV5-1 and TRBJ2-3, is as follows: KAGVTQTPRYLIKTRGQQVTLSCSPISGHRSVSWYQQTPGQGLQFLFEYFSETQRNKGNFPGRFSGRQFSNSRSEMNVSTLELGDSALYLCASSIGTAGGSTDTQYFGPGTRLTVL.

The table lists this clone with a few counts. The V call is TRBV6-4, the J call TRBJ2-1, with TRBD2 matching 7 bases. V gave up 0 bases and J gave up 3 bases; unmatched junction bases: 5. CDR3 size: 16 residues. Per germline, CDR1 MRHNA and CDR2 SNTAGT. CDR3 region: CASSDSFAGDYNEQFF. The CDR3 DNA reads TGTGCCAGCAGTGACTCGTTTGCGGGGGACTACAATGAGCAGTTCTTC.

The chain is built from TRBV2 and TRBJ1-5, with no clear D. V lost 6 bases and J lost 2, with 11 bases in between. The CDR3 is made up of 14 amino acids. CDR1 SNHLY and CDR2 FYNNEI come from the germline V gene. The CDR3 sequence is CASRVAGGNQPQHF. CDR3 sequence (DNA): TGTGCCAGCAGGGTGGCGGGAGGCAATCAGCCCCAGCATTTT. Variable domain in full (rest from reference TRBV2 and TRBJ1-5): EPEVTQTPSHQVTQMGQEVILRCVPISNHLYFYWYRQILGQKVEFLVSFYNNEISEKSEIFDDQFSVERPDGSNFTLKIRSTKLEDSAMYFCASRVAGGNQPQHFGDGTRLSIL.

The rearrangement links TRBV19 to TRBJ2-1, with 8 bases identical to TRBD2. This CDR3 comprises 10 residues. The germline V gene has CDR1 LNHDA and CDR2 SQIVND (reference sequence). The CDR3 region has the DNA TGTGCTAGCGGGGACAATGAGCAGTTCTTC. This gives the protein CASGDNEQFF. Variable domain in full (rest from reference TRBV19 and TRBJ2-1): DGGITQSPKYLFRKEGQNVTLSCEQNLNHDAMYWYRQDPGQGLRLIYYSQIVNDFQKGDIAEGYSVSREKKESFPLTVTSAQKNPTAFYLCASGDNEQFFGPGTRLTVL.

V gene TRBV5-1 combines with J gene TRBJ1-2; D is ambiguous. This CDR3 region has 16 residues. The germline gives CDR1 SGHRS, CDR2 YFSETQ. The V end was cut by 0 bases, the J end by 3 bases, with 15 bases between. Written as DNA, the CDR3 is TGCGCCAGCAGCTTGGAAGCGGACCCCGGGCACTATGGCTACACCTTC. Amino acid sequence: CASSLEADPGHYGYTF. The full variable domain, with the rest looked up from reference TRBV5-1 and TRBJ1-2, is KAGVTQTPRYLIKTRGQQVTLSCSPISGHRSVSWYQQTPGQGLQFLFEYFSETQRNKGNFPGRFSGRQFSNSRSEMNVSTLELGDSALYLCASSLEADPGHYGYTFGSGTRLTVV.

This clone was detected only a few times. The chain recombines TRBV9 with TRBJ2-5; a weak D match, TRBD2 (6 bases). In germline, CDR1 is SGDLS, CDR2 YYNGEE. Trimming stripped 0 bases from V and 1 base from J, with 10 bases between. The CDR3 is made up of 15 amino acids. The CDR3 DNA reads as TGTGCCAGCAGCGTAGGTTGGCGGGGCCAAGAGACCCAGTACTTC. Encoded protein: CASSVGWRGQETQYF.

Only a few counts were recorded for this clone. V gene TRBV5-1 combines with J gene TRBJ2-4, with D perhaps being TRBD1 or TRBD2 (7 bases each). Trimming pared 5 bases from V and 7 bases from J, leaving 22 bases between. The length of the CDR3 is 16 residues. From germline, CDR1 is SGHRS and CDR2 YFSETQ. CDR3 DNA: TGCGCCAGCAGTCCTCCCACCGGCCAGGGGGGGAACATTCAGTACTTC. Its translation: CASSPPTGQGGNIQYF.

This chain's CDR3 is CASSDPRDRETQYF. Here the CDR3 DNA reads TGTGCCAGCAGTGACCCTAGGGACAGAGAGACCCAGTACTTC. The rearrangement links TRBV25-1 to TRBJ2-5; TRBD1 aligns across 7 bases. Looked up from germline, CDR1 is MGHDK and CDR2 is SYGVNS. This CDR3 comprises 14 residues. V lost 3 bases to trimming and J lost 4 bases; unmatched junction nucleotides: 5.